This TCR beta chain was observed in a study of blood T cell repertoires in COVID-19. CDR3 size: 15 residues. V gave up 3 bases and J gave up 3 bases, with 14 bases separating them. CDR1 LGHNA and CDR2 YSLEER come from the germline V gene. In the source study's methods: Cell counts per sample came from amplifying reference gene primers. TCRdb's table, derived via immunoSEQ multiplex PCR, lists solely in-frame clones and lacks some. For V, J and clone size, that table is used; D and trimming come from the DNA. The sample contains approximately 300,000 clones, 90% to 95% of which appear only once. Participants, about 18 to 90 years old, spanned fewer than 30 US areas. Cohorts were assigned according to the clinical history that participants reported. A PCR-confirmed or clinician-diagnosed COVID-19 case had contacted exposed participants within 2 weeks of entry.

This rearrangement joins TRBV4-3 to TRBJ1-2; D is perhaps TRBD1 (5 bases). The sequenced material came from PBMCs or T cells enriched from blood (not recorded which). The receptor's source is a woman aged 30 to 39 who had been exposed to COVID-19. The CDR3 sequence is CASSHPKQGYYGYTF. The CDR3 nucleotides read TGCGCCAGCAGCCACCCCAAGCAGGGCTACTATGGCTACACCTTC.